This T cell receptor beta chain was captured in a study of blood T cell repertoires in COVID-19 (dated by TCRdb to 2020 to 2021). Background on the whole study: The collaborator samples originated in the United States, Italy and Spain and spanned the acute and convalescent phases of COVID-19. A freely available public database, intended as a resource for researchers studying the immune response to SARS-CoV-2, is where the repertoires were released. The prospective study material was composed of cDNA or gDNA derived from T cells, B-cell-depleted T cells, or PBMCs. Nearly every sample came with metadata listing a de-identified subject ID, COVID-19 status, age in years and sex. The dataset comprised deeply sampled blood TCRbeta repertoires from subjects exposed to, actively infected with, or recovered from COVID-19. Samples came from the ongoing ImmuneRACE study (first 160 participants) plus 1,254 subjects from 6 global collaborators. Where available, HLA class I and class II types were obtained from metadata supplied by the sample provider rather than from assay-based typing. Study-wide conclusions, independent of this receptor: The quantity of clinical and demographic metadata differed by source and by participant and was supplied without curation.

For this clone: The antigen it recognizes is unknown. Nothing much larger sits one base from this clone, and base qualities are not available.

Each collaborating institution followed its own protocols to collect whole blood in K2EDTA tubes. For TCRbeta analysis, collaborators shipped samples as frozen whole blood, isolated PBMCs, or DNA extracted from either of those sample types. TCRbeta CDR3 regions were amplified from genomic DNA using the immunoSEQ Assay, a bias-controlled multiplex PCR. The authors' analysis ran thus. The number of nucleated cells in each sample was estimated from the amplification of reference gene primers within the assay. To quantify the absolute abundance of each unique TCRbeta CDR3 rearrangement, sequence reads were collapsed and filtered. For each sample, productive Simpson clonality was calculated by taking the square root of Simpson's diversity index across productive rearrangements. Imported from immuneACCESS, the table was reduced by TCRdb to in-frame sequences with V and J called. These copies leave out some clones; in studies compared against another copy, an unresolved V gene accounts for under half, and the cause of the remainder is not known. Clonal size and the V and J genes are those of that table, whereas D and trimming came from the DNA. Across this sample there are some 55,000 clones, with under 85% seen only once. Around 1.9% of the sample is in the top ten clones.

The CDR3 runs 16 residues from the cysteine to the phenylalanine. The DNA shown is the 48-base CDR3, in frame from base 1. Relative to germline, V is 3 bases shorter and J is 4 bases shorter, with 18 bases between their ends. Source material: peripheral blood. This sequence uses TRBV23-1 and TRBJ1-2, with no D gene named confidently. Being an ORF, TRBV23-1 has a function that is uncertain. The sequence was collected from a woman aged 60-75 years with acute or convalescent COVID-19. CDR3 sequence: CASSHHLRGVPYGYTF. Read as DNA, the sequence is TGCGCCAGCAGTCACCACCTTCGCGGGGTTCCCTATGGCTACACCTTC.